This T cell receptor beta chain stems from a study of cytomegalovirus exposure and HLA in healthy donors (TCRdb year 2017). About the investigation overall: According to an earlier analysis of a few hundred of the donors, 200 million or so T cells yielded roughly 110 million unique TCR beta sequences and 276 Gb of sequence data. In an earlier analysis of more than 550 of the donors, high-throughput TCR beta sequencing was used to judge whether each TCR beta V gene segment behaved as functional or pseudogenic. A later genetic analysis took genome-wide SNP genotypes for about three fifths of the roughly 700 donors and used that subset as a discovery cohort. Of the 300 to 500 genotyped donors, 75% to 85% were placed in the genetic ancestry cluster associated with self-reported Caucasian donors. A later analysis re-analyzed previously published TCR beta repertoires from several hundred donors and added high-resolution HLA genotyping to study TCR occurrence patterns. An early release that covered several hundred HLA-typed donors contained around 300 gigabases of sequencing data and around 85 million unique TCR sequences. The study was designed to test whether signatures of past pathogen exposure could be identified by cataloging public T cell receptors. HLA typing covered class I and class II loci at four-digit resolution. All discovery cohort repertoires had been generated using a single sequencing platform. Among about 400 genotyped donors of the cohort, an average of approximately 240,000 unique TCR beta nucleotide sequences was sequenced per donor, of which about 19% were non-productive. In addition to the first cohort of hundreds of subjects, a separate validation cohort of approximately 130 different subjects was used. To predict cytomegalovirus infection status, the study brought together high-throughput TCR immunosequencing, statistical association of individual TCRs with disease status, and machine learning. Donor age, sex, ethnicity and CMV serostatus were collected together with the repertoire data. Roughly 5 DR-DQ haplotypes were handled as single units for association and clustering, since linkage in the cohort was strong. The study profiled the T cell repertoires of approximately 700 subjects by immunosequencing and related them to cytomegalovirus serostatus. The number of donors typed differed by locus, with about 629-640 for A, B, C, DRB1 and DQB1, 522 for DQA1, 606 for DPA1, and about 450 for DPB1. Rather than drawing on any new phenotypic data, the later analysis identified candidate immune exposures from TCR beta sequences and the way those sequences occurred across donors. General conclusions and limits of the study: Because some donors lacked HLA typing at each locus, the association tests relied only on the typed subset. An association between a missense DCLRE1C variant and V-gene and J-gene trimming of TCR beta chains was found in a later genetic analysis and replicated in an independent cohort. Linkage disequilibrium might explain the correlated functional status among segregating V segments, but an unknown experimental factor could not be ruled out. A later analysis found that most CMV-associated TCR beta chains appeared HLA-restricted, with HLA associations seemingly driven largely by CMV exposure. A later analysis reported that several top co-occurrence clusters appeared linked to parvovirus B19, influenza, CMV and Epstein-Barr virus. A further reported finding was that TCR beta sequences accurately predicted the HLA-A and HLA-B alleles for most subjects in the first cohort. In a later analysis, the rate of TCR association differed among HLA loci, with DRB1 alleles having the most associated TCRs and HLA-C alleles having the fewest. In an earlier analysis of some 540 of the donors, most TCR beta V segments appeared in productive rearrangements about 87% or about 30% of the time, broadly matching IMGT annotations. The study listed 150 to 200 TCR beta chains as associated with cytomegalovirus. Some IMGT-functional V segments, including TRBV6-2 and TRBV6-3, could not be distinguished by the 87-base-pair reads and were therefore excluded. A later genetic analysis reported fewer N-insertions in productive TCRs among donors in an Asian-associated ancestry cluster than the roughly 700-donor mean. Because counts were too low, seventeen rarely observed V segments, including chromosome 9 orphons, were excluded from the earlier analysis of 587 of the donors. This cohort had only TCR beta chains sequenced, and the lack of alpha or paired-chain data limited which features could be detected. Specific HLA alleles were associated with 15,000 to 20,000 TCR beta sequences at a false discovery rate of 0.05 in a later analysis. The authors suggested that the approach could potentially be generalized to other disease states and immunological phenotypes. In a later analysis, HLA-associated TCR beta chains were found to be more clonally expanded and to have lower generation probabilities than equally common non-associated chains. The sequencing pipeline was judged likely to have produced a cluster of highly shared sequence variants as a technical artifact. In vitro tests confirmed that a few of the cytomegalovirus-associated TCR beta chains recognize cytomegalovirus antigens. While some public TCRs were present in many individuals, most TCR sequences turned up only very rarely across donors. The classifier was reported to diagnose cytomegalovirus status with high specificity and sensitivity in both the original and validation cohorts. Roughly uniform sequencing depth across donors was assumed in presence/absence analyses, although this assumption may not hold. Immune exposure information for the cohort was limited to CMV serostatus. Assigning TCR associations to individual alleles was difficult when HLA alleles, especially DR and DQ, strongly co-occurred.

The cohort comprised under 700 healthy bone marrow donors. Cohort members were all nominally healthy when sampled, although unrecorded immune exposures were likely present. The donor tested CMV seronegative and was one of the 352 seronegative cohort members. A peripheral blood sample was provided by each donor, and peripheral blood mononuclear cells were used for TCR beta sequencing. The Qiagen DNeasy Blood Extraction Kit was used to extract genomic DNA from the blood cell samples. The method behind the library was the immunoSEQ multiplex PCR assay. For the multiplex PCR, a mixture combining 60 forward primers for TCR Vbeta segments and 13 reverse primers for TCR Jbeta segments was used. Amplification of the CDR3 region of rearranged TCR beta genes was performed with a multiplex PCR assay on genomic DNA. On the Illumina HiSeq System, the amplified TCR beta libraries were sequenced as 87-base-pair reads. The paper's data handling went like this. A later analysis tallied 75 million to 95 million unique TCR beta chains across the 666 repertoires, and approximately 11 million of those chains were shared by two or more donors. Raw reads were error-corrected and collapsed into unique sequences with a nearest-neighbor algorithm that merged closely related sequences to remove PCR and sequencing errors. To assign V, D and J gene segments, CDR3 sequences were aligned to IMGT reference sequences. For a sequence to be retained, at least a six-nucleotide match to both a V gene segment and a J gene segment was required. Rearrangements were classified as productive when the CDR3 lacked stop codons and remained in frame with V and J, and all other rearrangements were classified as non-productive. CDR3 was defined according to IMGT convention as the region running from the second conserved V-encoded cysteine to the conserved J-encoded phenylalanine. In an earlier analysis of 550 to 650 of the donors, sequences lacking an unambiguous match to a single V gene segment were excluded. An earlier analysis of several hundred of the donors classified V segments as functional when productive rearrangements were above 56.7% and as segregating when the standard deviation between donors was above 5%. A statistical classification framework was built for diagnosing cytomegalovirus status from the catalog of TCR beta chain sequences. V and J gene assignment, in a later analysis, came from comparing TCR nucleotide sequences with IMGT/GENE-DB human TR gene sequences. Using the TCRdist pipeline, a later analysis assigned CDR3 sequences along with most-parsimonious VDJ recombination scenarios. In a later analysis, each TCR beta chain was defined by its CDR3 amino acid sequence together with its V-gene family, and reads lacking a unique V-gene family were excluded. In a later analysis, fewer than 600 highly shared, low-generation-probability nucleotide sequences were removed to address suspected cross-contamination and a sequencing artifact. For each public chain, a later analysis derived a clonal expansion index from normalized ranks of inferred template counts within each repertoire. In a later analysis, generation probabilities were computed with a VDJ recombination model fitted to out-of-frame rearrangements, and the resulting probabilities were checked against IGoR. Hypergeometric tests were used in a later analysis to score TCR-TCR, TCR-HLA and TCR-CMV co-occurrence, with a repertoire-size bias correction applied to the TCR pairs. To estimate false discovery rates, a later analysis permuted the HLA or CMV assignments 20 times. In a later analysis, co-occurring TCRs were grouped with DBSCAN, and TCRdist sequence similarity was added when clustering was performed within HLA-allele-positive subsets. Repertoires with fewer than 30,000 or more than 120,000 public chains, plus five repertoires with anomalous nucleotide sharing, were excluded from co-occurrence clustering. What TCRdb holds here is the immuneACCESS table cut down to in-frame rearrangements. Part of the clones is not present; checked against another copy, under half of the missing clones reflect an unresolved V gene, and the others are unexplained. D and trimming come from the DNA, and the V and J calls and clone size come from that table. The sample contains fewer than 90,000 clones, 75% to 80% of them found a single time. Together, the top ten hold approximately 6.5% of the sample.

On this clone itself: The antigen it recognizes is unknown. Base qualities are not provided; no much larger clone lies one nucleotide away.

The CDR3 contains 12 residues, cysteine and phenylalanine counted. The CDR3 DNA has 36 bases and is translated from base 1. The germline V gene encodes CDR1 MDHEN and CDR2 SYDVKM. Here V drops 5 bases and J drops 4 bases, and the junction holds 2 bases not matched to any gene. Sequencing was done on a sample of PBMCs. The sequence derives from a female donor in good health and CMV-seronegative. The receptor chain draws on TRBV28 and TRBJ2-7; 7 junctional bases match TRBD1. The CDR3 sequence is CASSKQGYEQYF. The bases read TGTGCCAGCAGTAAACAGGGGTACGAGCAGTACTTC.